Sequencing of this T cell receptor beta chain was carried out in a study of blood T cell repertoires in COVID-19. Background on the study: Some COVID-19 samples were acute and others convalescent; all came from the United States, Italy and Spain. Sources were T cells, B-cell-depleted T cells, or PBMCs; the material itself was cDNA or gDNA.

Per the original methods: Estimated nucleated cell counts came from reference gene primer amplification. Assay used: immunoSEQ multiplex PCR; TCRdb lists only in-frame clones, some missing. V, J and clone size were drawn from that table, and D and trimming were deduced from the DNA. Of 100,000 to 150,000 clones listed, under 85% are singletons. CDR3 length: 17 amino acids. Germline CDR1 reads KGHSH; CDR2 reads LQKENI. V gave up 6 bases and J gave up 0 bases, with 17 bases separating them. The gene calls are TRBV18 and TRBJ2-2; D call uncertain. Specimen: peripheral blood. This sequence was found in a middle-aged man with active or convalescent COVID-19. The CDR3 spells CASSPNSPNANTGELFF. The CDR3 DNA reads TGTGCCAGCTCTCCGAACAGCCCAAACGCGAACACCGGGGAGCTGTTTTTT.